This entry is about one T cell receptor (beta chain). As yet, its antigen is unknown. Its ends do not fully match the called genes, so a read error is possible. These data belong to a study of tumor-infiltrating lymphocytes in primary liver carcinoma. The CDR3 has 15 residues. Germline CDR1 SGHAT, CDR2 FQNNGV. RNA was extracted from whole blood without cell sorting, alongside germline DNA. Enrolled patients were chronically infected with HBV and treatment-naive. Study-wide points: Unsorted bulk sampling ruled out any CD4+ versus CD8+ repertoire comparison.

cDNA specific to TCR beta was made from 450 to 650 ng of total RNA, with a constant-region primer employed for priming. ARM-PCR, slightly modified, supplied the TCR beta libraries through three nested multiplex PCR rounds. Rounds one and two of PCR, each of roughly 10 cycles, were primed with TRBV1-TRBV30 forward primers and a C-beta reverse primer. Using its own MiXCR run on the multiplex PCR reads, TCRdb lists one record per CDR3 protein. The data show approximately 330,000 distinct CDR3 sequences, 65% seen once. Input material: peripheral blood. This sequence was found in a man in his forties or fifties with primary liver carcinoma and hepatitis B virus infection. The rearrangement uses TRBV11-2 and TRBJ2-7, with D possibly being TRBD1 or TRBD2 (5 bases each). The CDR3 sequence is CASSLGGVWGYEQYF. Written as DNA, the CDR3 is TGTGCCAGCAGCTTAGGTGGGGTCTGGGGGTACGAGCAATACTTC.